This T cell receptor (beta chain) was captured in a study of T cell responses to AZD1222 COVID-19 vaccine. The germline V gene encodes CDR1 MDHEN and CDR2 SYDVKM. The length of the CDR3 is 14 residues. Trimming took 8 bases from V and 0 from J, leaving 13 bases between them. Sequenced by immunoSEQ multiplex PCR; TCRdb stores in-frame clones only, minus some. The table shows 130,000 or so clones, with about 82% occurring only once. V and J are TRBV28 and TRBJ1-1; tentative D call: TRBD1 (6 bases). This specimen consisted of peripheral blood, obtained on day 0 of AZD1222 vaccination. This TCR was sampled from an adult in good health. This CDR3 is CASATGTMNTEAFF. CDR3 bases: TGTGCCAGCGCTACAGGGACTATGAACACTGAAGCTTTCTTT.